This passage covers 26 T cell receptor beta chains from one sample sequenced in a study of blood T cell repertoires in COVID-19. Generated by immunoSEQ multiplex PCR, the TCRdb table keeps only in-frame clones and is missing some. The sample yields approximately 250,000 clones, approximately 90% seen once. Sequenced sample: PBMCs or T cells enriched from blood (not recorded which). The receptor set was obtained from a middle-aged woman with acute COVID-19.

The J gene is TRBJ2-5, the V gene TRBV2; no clear D. The V and J ends lost 2 bases and 4 bases respectively, with 5 bases between them. The CDR3 loop spans 12 amino acids. CDR1 SNHLY and CDR2 FYNNEI come from the germline V gene. The CDR3 here is CASSESGETQYF. The CDR3 DNA sequence: TGTGCCAGCAGTGAATCGGGAGAGACCCAGTACTTC.

This clone was seen once. This rearrangement joins TRBV7-9 to TRBJ2-3; the D gene is possibly TRBD2 (6 bases). The CDR3 extends over 14 amino acids. Trimming shortened V by 0 bases and J by 9 bases, and 13 bases separated the two germline ends. In germline, CDR1 is SEHNR, CDR2 FQNEAQ (reference sequence). As DNA, the CDR3 is TGTGCCAGCAGCTTAGCGGGAGTAGCGGTGACGCAGTATTTT. This gives the protein CASSLAGVAVTQYF.

The genes are TRBV19 and TRBJ2-3; 9 nucleotides match TRBD2. J was trimmed by 4 bases and V by 5 bases; bases with no gene match: 7. CDR1 and CDR2 (germline): LNHDA, SQIVND (reference sequence). This CDR3 contains 15 residues. The CDR3 DNA reads TGTGCCAGTAGTCTGTTGGCGGGAGGGGCAGATACGCAGTATTTT. It is translated as CASSLLAGGADTQYF.

The gene calls are TRBV5-1 and TRBJ1-1; perhaps TRBD1 as D (6 bases). Germline V gene data show CDR1 as SGHRS and CDR2 as YFSETQ. The CDR3 length is 14 residues. V was cut by 1 base and J by 6 bases, with 13 bases left in between. In DNA, the CDR3 is TGCGCCAGCAGCTTGACCCCAGGGGTTTCTGAAGCTTTCTTT. Its protein product is CASSLTPGVSEAFF.

A remark on this clone: Other nucleotide sequences from this sample produce the same CDR3. V gene TRBV19 combines with J gene TRBJ2-6; D is possibly TRBD2 (6 bases). Germline CDR1 is LNHDA and CDR2 is SQIVND (reference sequence). V shed 6 bases and J shed 1 base, with 13 bases lying between them. The CDR3 runs to 16 residues. The CDR3 region is CASSSGTDSGANVLTF. CDR3 coding DNA: TGTGCCAGTAGCTCGGGGACTGATTCTGGGGCCAACGTCCTGACTTTC.

The V call is TRBV5-1, the J call TRBJ1-3; D gene unclear. The germline CDR1 and CDR2 sequences are SGHRS and YFSETQ. This CDR3 region has 14 residues. Deletions cut 2 bases from V and 0 bases from J, with 6 bases between. The CDR3 DNA reads TGCGCCAGCAGCTTCGGGGACTCTGGAAACACCATATATTTT. Translated, it gives CASSFGDSGNTIYF.

The chain uses TRBV7-3 and TRBJ2-3; TRBD2 agrees at 13 bases. The CDR3 is 18 residues long. Germline loops: CDR1 SGHTA, CDR2 FQGTGA. J was trimmed by 0 bases and V by 5 bases; bases with no gene match: 8. CDR3 sequence: CASSPAWTSGSSTDTQYF. In DNA form, the CDR3 reads TGTGCCAGCAGCCCCGCGTGGACTAGCGGGAGTAGCACAGATACGCAGTATTTT. The variable domain in full, with the rest retrieved from reference TRBV7-3 and TRBJ2-3, is GAGVSQTPSNKVTEKGKYVELRCDPISGHTALYWYRQSLGQGPEFLIYFQGTGAADDSGLPNDRFFAVRPEGSVSTLKIQRTERGDSAVYLCASSPAWTSGSSTDTQYFGPGTRLTVL.

The V call is TRBV9, the J call TRBJ1-4; unclear D gene. Per germline, CDR1 SGDLS and CDR2 YYNGEE. The V end was cut by 4 bases, the J end by 3 bases, with 7 bases between. CDR3 length: 13 amino acids. CDR3 sequence (DNA): TGTGCCAGCAGCCCAACAGCTAATGAAAAACTGTTTTTT. It translates to CASSPTANEKLFF.

This rearrangement joins TRBV29-1 to TRBJ1-3; D is perhaps TRBD1 (5 bases). Germline loops: CDR1 SQVTM, CDR2 ANQGSEA. The CDR3 runs 13 residues. Trimming shortened V by 4 bases and J by 0 bases, and 7 bases separated the two germline ends. CDR3 sequence: CSVGQRSGNTIYF. The CDR3 bases are TGCAGCGTTGGACAGCGCTCTGGAAACACCATATATTTT.

The chain joins TRBV6-5 to TRBJ2-2, with D perhaps matching TRBD2 (6 bases). The CDR3 contains 16 residues. Trimming removed 3 bases at V and 9 bases at J, with 20 bases between. CDR1 and CDR2 from the germline V gene are MNHEY and SVGAGI. The CDR3 nucleotides are TGTGCCAGCAGTTATAGGGGTAGCGGAAAGATCCGGGAGCTGTTTTTT. It yields the protein CASSYRGSGKIRELFF.

This rearrangement joins TRBV7-8 to TRBJ2-2, with 9 bases aligning to TRBD1. This CDR3 contains 17 residues. The germline gives CDR1 SGHVS, CDR2 FQNEAQ. V was clipped by 2 bases and J by 6 bases; unmatched bases: 10. The CDR3 protein is CASSLSPGQGEAGELFF. The DNA of the CDR3 is TGTGCCAGCAGCTTAAGCCCGGGACAGGGAGAGGCCGGGGAGCTGTTTTTT.

DNA of the CDR3: TGTGCCAGCAGCCGTGATGGCAGGGGGATAACATACTCTGGAAACACCATATATTTT. Translating gives CASSRDGRGITYSGNTIYF. The chain carries TRBV14 and TRBJ1-3; 7 nucleotides agree with TRBD1. Germline V gene sequence: CDR1 SGHDN, CDR2 FVKESK. This CDR3 contains 19 residues. Trimming removed 4 bases from V and 0 bases from J; junction bases left unmatched: 15.

J is TRBJ1-3 and V is TRBV2; the D gene is possibly TRBD1 (5 bases). The CDR3 extends over 15 amino acids. In germline, CDR1 is SNHLY, CDR2 FYNNEI. With 6 bases removed from V and 1 base from J, the gap between germline ends came to 13 bases. The CDR3 is CASREAGRSGNTIYF. CDR3 bases: TGTGCCAGCAGAGAGGCAGGGAGGTCTGGAAACACCATATATTTT. Full variable domain (missing parts from reference TRBV2 and TRBJ1-3): EPEVTQTPSHQVTQMGQEVILRCVPISNHLYFYWYRQILGQKVEFLVSFYNNEISEKSEIFDDQFSVERPDGSNFTLKIRSTKLEDSAMYFCASREAGRSGNTIYFGEGSWLTVV.

V is TRBV27 and J is TRBJ2-1; 10 bases align to TRBD2. V dropped 2 bases and J dropped 3; count of bases not matched to a gene: 4. CDR1 is MNHEY and CDR2 is SMNVEV in the germline V gene (reference sequence). This CDR3 spans 16 amino acids. CDR3 sequence reads: CASSLDASGSYNEQFF. CDR3 coding DNA: TGTGCCAGCAGTTTAGACGCTAGCGGGAGCTACAATGAGCAGTTCTTC.

Concerning this clone itself: Other DNA sequences of this sample code for an identical CDR3. J is TRBJ1-1 and V is TRBV5-8; 10 nucleotides line up with TRBD1. Trimming at V came to 4 bases and at J to 5 bases, leaving 2 bases not matched to a gene. CDR3 length: 13 residues. Germline CDR1 is SGHTS and CDR2 is YDEGEE. CDR3 protein: CASSRDRGTEAFF. CDR3 DNA sequence: TGTGCCAGCAGCCGGGACAGGGGAACTGAAGCTTTCTTT.

V is TRBV4-1 and J is TRBJ1-5, with TRBD1 matching over 8 bases. Germline CDR1 and CDR2: MGHRA and YSYEKL. Germline trimming cut 4 bases from V and 4 bases from J; bases unmatched to any gene: 6. The CDR3 is made up of 15 amino acids. The CDR3 sequence: CASSLSGQGNQPQHF. The CDR3 DNA sequence: TGCGCCAGCAGCCTCTCTGGACAGGGAAATCAGCCCCAGCATTTT.

The chain is built from TRBV27 and TRBJ1-2; 7 nucleotides match TRBD1. The CDR3 is made up of 13 amino acids. Germline CDR1 is MNHEY and CDR2 is SMNVEV (reference sequence). The V and J ends lost 5 bases and 7 bases, in that order; junction bases with no gene match: 7. CDR3 bases: TGTGCCAGCAGTCCAGGGGGGTACGGTGGCTACACCTTC. Its protein product is CASSPGGYGGYTF.

The rearrangement joins TRBV19 to TRBJ1-5; 8 bases fit TRBD1. The CDR3 loop spans 19 amino acids. CDR1 LNHDA and CDR2 SQIVND come from the germline V gene (reference sequence). The junction had 20 bases not matched to a gene; V was cut back by 5 bases and J by 5 bases. The CDR3 coding sequence is TGTGCCAGTAGTCAAGGGCCCGGGACAGGTTGGGTTGGCGATCAGCCCCAGCATTTT. Protein: CASSQGPGTGWVGDQPQHF.

The chain uses TRBV24-1 and TRBJ1-2; D unclear. Between the trimmed V and J ends, which lost 2 bases and 4 bases, there was a span of 13 bases. This CDR3 is built from 15 residues. CDR1 is KGHDR and CDR2 is SFDVKD in the germline V gene. Here the CDR3 reads CATSDSGRNAYGYTF. The CDR3 DNA sequence: TGTGCCACCAGTGATTCGGGGAGGAACGCCTATGGCTACACCTTC.

The CDR3 coding sequence is TGTGCCAGCAGCTTGACGACTACTTCAAATGAGCAGTTCTTC. Translating it yields CASSLTTTSNEQFF. The chain recombines TRBV11-2 with TRBJ2-1, with D tentatively TRBD2 (5 bases). The CDR3 has 14 amino acids. V lost 3 bases to trimming and J lost 7 bases, with 13 bases between them. From germline, CDR1 is SGHAT and CDR2 FQNNGV.

The V and J genes are TRBV7-2 and TRBJ2-1, with unresolved D. Germline CDR1 SGHTA, CDR2 FQGNSA. CDR3 length: 13 amino acids. Trimming took 1 base from V and 5 from J, leaving 6 bases between them. The CDR3 coding sequence is TGTGCCAGCAGCTTAGGGAGCAACAATGAGCAGTTCTTC. This sequence encodes CASSLGSNNEQFF.

The J gene is TRBJ2-5, the V gene TRBV28, with a weak D call TRBD2 (5 bases). Trimming took 8 bases from V and 1 from J, leaving 8 bases between them. In germline, CDR1 is MDHEN, CDR2 SYDVKM. The CDR3 consists of 12 residues. CDR3 region: CASEGGQETQYF. In nucleotides, the CDR3 is TGTGCCAGCGAGGGCGGCCAAGAGACCCAGTACTTC. Based on the CDR3 plus reference TRBV28 and TRBJ2-5, the full variable domain is DVKVTQSSRYLVKRTGEKVFLECVQDMDHENMFWYRQDPGLGLRLIYFSYDVKMKEKGDIPEGYSVSREKKERFSLILESASTNQTSMYLCASEGGQETQYFGPGTRLLVL.

V gene TRBV28 combines with J gene TRBJ2-7, with D possibly TRBD2 on 5 matching bases. The germline V and J ends were trimmed by 3 bases and 0 bases, with 9 bases remaining between them. The germline V gene has CDR1 MDHEN and CDR2 SYDVKM. The CDR3 sequence is 14 residues long. In DNA, the CDR3 is TGTGCCAGCAGTTTCTCGGACTCCTCCTACGAGCAGTACTTC. It codes for CASSFSDSSYEQYF.

This sequence joins TRBV30 and TRBJ2-5, with 11 bases matching TRBD2. The length of the CDR3 is 13 residues. Germline V gene lookup returns CDR1 GTSNPN and CDR2 SVGIG (reference sequence). J lost 5 bases, V lost 1 base, and 0 bases had no gene match. The CDR3 reads CAWSGTSGETQYF. CDR3 in DNA: TGTGCCTGGAGTGGGACTAGCGGGGAGACCCAGTACTTC.

The rearrangement joins TRBV28 to TRBJ2-7, with a weak D call TRBD1 (5 bases). V shed 3 bases and J shed 7 bases, with 16 bases lying between them. The CDR3 loop spans 14 amino acids. Germline CDR1 reads MDHEN; CDR2 reads SYDVKM. The CDR3 protein is CASSFARAAREQYF. CDR3 sequence (DNA): TGTGCCAGCAGTTTCGCCAGGGCTGCGCGTGAGCAGTACTTC. Full variable domain (outside the CDR3, taken from reference TRBV28 and TRBJ2-7): DVKVTQSSRYLVKRTGEKVFLECVQDMDHENMFWYRQDPGLGLRLIYFSYDVKMKEKGDIPEGYSVSREKKERFSLILESASTNQTSMYLCASSFARAAREQYFGPGTRLTVT.

This clone came up once. This chain's CDR3 is CASSLGTGGGQPQHF. The DNA of the CDR3 is TGTGCCAGCAGCTTAGGGACAGGGGGCGGTCAGCCCCAGCATTTT. The V gene is TRBV11-3, the J gene TRBJ1-5, with 11 positions matching TRBD1. The CDR3 is made up of 15 amino acids. Germline assignment: CDR1 SGHNT and CDR2 YENEEA. V was pared by 1 base and J by 6 bases, with 2 bases of the junction left unmatched.